This T cell receptor beta chain stems from a study of CD8+CD57+ T cells in acquired aplastic anemia. In the study overall: Yields of DNA that came from sorted CD4+ and CD8+ cells averaged roughly 3.2 ug.

Using genomic DNA as the template, TCR beta VDJ and CDR3 profiling was carried out. TCRdb reprocessed the reads with MiXCR, giving one entry per CDR3 protein. The data contain around 200,000 distinct CDR3 sequences, less than 60% of them singletons. Germline CDR1 reads LNHDA; CDR2 reads SQIVND (reference sequence). V lost 3 bases, J lost 3 bases, and 15 bases lay in between. The CDR3 runs to 15 residues. By flow cytometry, patients selected for sequencing had shown an expansion of CD8+CD57+ cells. This TCR was sampled from a human donor with aplastic anemia. The chain is built from TRBV19 and TRBJ2-7; possible D gene TRBD2, 5 bases. The sample was sorted CD4+, CD8+, or CD8+CD57+ T cells (not recorded which) from PBMCs. In nucleotides, the CDR3 is TGTGCCAGTAGTATCAAGGAAGGGAGAGGCTACGAGCAGTACTTC. It encodes CASSIKEGRGYEQYF. Variable domain in full (rest from reference TRBV19 and TRBJ2-7): DGGITQSPKYLFRKEGQNVTLSCEQNLNHDAMYWYRQDPGQGLRLIYYSQIVNDFQKGDIAEGYSVSREKKESFPLTVTSAQKNPTAFYLCASSIKEGRGYEQYFGPGTRLTVT.